This TCR beta chain comes out of a study of blood T cell repertoires in COVID-19. Overall study context: Sites in the United States, Italy and Spain provided acute and convalescent COVID-19 samples. T cells, B-cell-depleted T cells, or PBMCs provided the cDNA or gDNA that served as material.

This CDR3 spans 15 amino acids. Germline V gene sequence: CDR1 MGHRA, CDR2 YSYEKL. On this clone itself: Mismatch with germline at one junction end may stem from a read error.

Original analysis: Amplification with reference gene primers provided the estimates of nucleated cell counts. Generated by immunoSEQ multiplex PCR, the TCRdb table keeps only in-frame clones and is missing some. Clone size and the V and J calls come from that table; the DNA yielded D and trimming. The profile shows 50,000 to 70,000 clones, approximately 90% of them singletons. The TCR originated in a human donor with active COVID-19. The donor label of this sample is uncertain. Sequencing was done on a sample of peripheral blood. The chain links TRBV4-1 to TRBJ1-2; no definite D call. CDR3 sequence: CASSQVVRTNYGYTF. In DNA, the CDR3 is TGCGCCAGCAGCCAAGTCGTAAGGACTAACTATGGCTATACCTTC.